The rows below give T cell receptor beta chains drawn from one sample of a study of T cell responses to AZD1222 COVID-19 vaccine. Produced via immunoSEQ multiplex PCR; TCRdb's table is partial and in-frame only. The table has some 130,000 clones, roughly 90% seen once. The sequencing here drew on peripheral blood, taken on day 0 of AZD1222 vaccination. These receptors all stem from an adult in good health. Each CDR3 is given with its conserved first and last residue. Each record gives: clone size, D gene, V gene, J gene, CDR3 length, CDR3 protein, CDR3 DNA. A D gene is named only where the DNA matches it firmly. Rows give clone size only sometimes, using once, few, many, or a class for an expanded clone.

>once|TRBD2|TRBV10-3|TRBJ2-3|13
CATAGGGTDTQYF
TGTGCCACGGCGGGGGGGGGCACAGATACGCAGTATTTT
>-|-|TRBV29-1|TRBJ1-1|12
CSVGTLGSEAFF
TGCAGCGTCGGAACTTTGGGATCTGAAGCTTTCTTT
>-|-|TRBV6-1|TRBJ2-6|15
CASSEQLSGANVLTF
TGTGCCAGCAGTGAGCAGTTATCTGGGGCCAACGTCCTGACTTTC
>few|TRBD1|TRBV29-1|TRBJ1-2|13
CSVRTGGGYGYTF
TGCAGCGTGCGGACAGGGGGGGGCTATGGCTACACCTTC
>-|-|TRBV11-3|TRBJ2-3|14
CASSPLGGTDTQYF
TGTGCCAGCAGCCCCCTCGGGGGCACAGATACGCAGTATTTT
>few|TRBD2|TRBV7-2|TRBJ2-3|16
CASSTSGRRSTDTQYF
TGTGCCAGCAGCACTAGCGGGAGGCGCAGCACAGATACGCAGTATTTT
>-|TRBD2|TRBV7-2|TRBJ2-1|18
CASSPGLAFTHSYNEQFF
TGTGCCAGCAGCCCGGGACTAGCGTTCACCCATTCCTACAATGAGCAGTTCTTC
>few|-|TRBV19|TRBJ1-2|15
CASSIDYSLNYGYTF
TGTGCCAGTAGTATAGATTACAGTCTGAACTATGGCTACACCTTC
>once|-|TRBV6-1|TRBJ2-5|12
CASSEGRETQYF
TGTGCCAGCAGTGAAGGTCGAGAGACCCAGTACTTC
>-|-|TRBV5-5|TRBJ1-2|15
CASSPAFSDPYGYTF
TGTGCCAGCAGCCCCGCCTTCAGCGATCCGTATGGCTACACCTTC
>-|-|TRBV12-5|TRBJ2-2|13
CASGPDYTGELFF
TGTGCTAGTGGTCCTGACTACACCGGGGAGCTGTTTTTT
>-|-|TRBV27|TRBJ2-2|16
CASSAGGEGTTGELFF
TGTGCCAGCAGTGCCGGGGGCGAAGGTACCACCGGGGAGCTGTTTTTT
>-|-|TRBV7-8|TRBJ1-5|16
CASSLRGGGHDQPQHF
TGTGCCAGCAGCCTCCGGGGCGGGGGCCATGATCAGCCCCAGCATTTT
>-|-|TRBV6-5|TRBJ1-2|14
CASSYVEHAPGYTF
TGTGCCAGCAGTTACGTCGAACACGCGCCCGGCTACACCTTC
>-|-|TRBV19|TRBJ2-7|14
CASSIEEGFYEQYF
TGTGCCAGTAGTATAGAGGAGGGGTTCTACGAGCAGTACTTC
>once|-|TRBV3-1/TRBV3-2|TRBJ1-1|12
CASSHGNTEAFF
TGTGCCAGCAGCCACGGGAACACTGAAGCTTTCTTT
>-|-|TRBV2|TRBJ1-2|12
CASRPDGYGYTF
TGTGCCAGCAGACCCGACGGCTATGGCTACACCTTC
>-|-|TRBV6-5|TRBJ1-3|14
CASTQRAGWDTIYF
TGTGCCAGCACCCAGCGGGCGGGCTGGGACACCATATATTTT
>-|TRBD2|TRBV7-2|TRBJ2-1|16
CASSLVRGRAGDEQFF
TGTGCCAGCAGCTTAGTACGCGGGAGGGCCGGGGATGAGCAGTTCTTC
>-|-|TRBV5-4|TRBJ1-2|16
CASSAPFRRGDDGYTF
TGTGCCAGCAGCGCCCCGTTTCGGCGGGGGGACGATGGCTACACCTTC
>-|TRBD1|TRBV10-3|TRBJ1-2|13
CAIRTGEGYGYTF
TGTGCCATCAGAACAGGGGAGGGCTATGGCTACACCTTC
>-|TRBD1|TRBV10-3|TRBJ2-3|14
CAISADRDTDTQYF
TGTGCCATCAGTGCGGACAGGGACACAGATACGCAGTATTTT
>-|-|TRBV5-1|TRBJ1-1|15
CASSLVGGVSTEAFF
TGCGCCAGCAGCTTGGTTGGCGGGGTGAGCACTGAAGCTTTCTTT
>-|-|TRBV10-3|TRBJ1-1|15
CAISDRVGMNTEAFF
TGTGCCATCAGTGATAGGGTAGGAATGAACACTGAAGCTTTCTTT
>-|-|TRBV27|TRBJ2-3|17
CASSSTSRTIRTDTQYF
TGTGCCAGCAGTTCCACCTCTAGGACGATCCGCACAGATACGCAGTATTTT
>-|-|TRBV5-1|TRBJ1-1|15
CASSLSAGSGTEAFF
TGCGCCAGCAGCTTGAGTGCGGGATCGGGGACTGAAGCTTTCTTT
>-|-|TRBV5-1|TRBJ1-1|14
CASSLDGMNTEAFF
TGCGCCAGCAGCTTGGATGGGATGAACACTGAAGCTTTCTTT
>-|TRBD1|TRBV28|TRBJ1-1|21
CASRTMGQFWVPPRLNTEAFF
TGTGCCAGCAGGACGATGGGACAGTTCTGGGTCCCCCCGAGGTTGAACACTGAAGCTTTCTTT
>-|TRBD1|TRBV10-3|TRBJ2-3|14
CAIGLQGATDTQYF
TGTGCCATCGGGTTACAGGGGGCCACAGATACGCAGTATTTT
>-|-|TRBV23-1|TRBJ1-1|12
CASSLADTEAFF
TGCGCCAGCAGTCTGGCAGACACTGAAGCTTTCTTT
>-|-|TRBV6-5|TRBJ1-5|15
CASSPGRRSNQPQHF
TGTGCCAGCAGTCCGGGACGACGGTCCAATCAGCCCCAGCATTTT
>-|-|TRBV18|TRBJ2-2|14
CASSLTTSTGELFF
TGTGCCAGCTCACTGACTACCAGCACCGGGGAGCTGTTTTTT
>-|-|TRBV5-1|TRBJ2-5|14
CASRIGAIQETQYF
TGCGCCAGCAGAATTGGGGCAATCCAAGAGACCCAGTACTTC
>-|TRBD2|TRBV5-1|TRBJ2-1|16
CASSLWTSGTYNEQFF
TGCGCCAGCAGCCTATGGACTAGCGGGACCTACAATGAGCAGTTCTTC
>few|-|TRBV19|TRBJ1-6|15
CASRGPGQSLSPLHF
TGTGCCAGTAGGGGACCGGGACAAAGCCTTTCACCCCTCCACTTT
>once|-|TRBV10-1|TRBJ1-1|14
CASSDGTMNTEAFF
TGCGCCAGCAGTGACGGGACAATGAACACTGAAGCTTTCTTT
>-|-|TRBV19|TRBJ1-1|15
CASSLNRDPNTEAFF
TGTGCCAGTAGTCTCAACCGGGACCCCAACACTGAAGCTTTCTTT
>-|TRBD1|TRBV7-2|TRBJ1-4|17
CASSLVETGGRNEKLFF
TGTGCCAGCAGCTTAGTGGAGACAGGGGGCAGAAATGAAAAACTGTTTTTT
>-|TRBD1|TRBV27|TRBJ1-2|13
CASSPPGQGGYTF
TGTGCCAGCAGCCCACCGGGACAGGGGGGCTACACCTTC